The clone carrying this T cell receptor (beta chain) has just a few counts. Its matching antigen is unknown. The source of the sample is a study of vaccination and CD4 T cells after COVID-19. Study information: Overlapping SARS-CoV-2, HCoV-NL63, HCoV-OC43 and HCoV-229E spike peptides stimulated the cells.

Treatment defined: approximately nine-day PBMC culture with coronavirus spike peptide pools or control peptides (ViraFEST assay). Cultured CD4+ T cells had their DNA profiled by the Oncomine TCR Beta short-read assay. A single record per CDR3 protein comes from TCRdb applying MiXCR to the PCR reads. The sample carries tens of thousands of distinct CDR3 sequences, around three fifths recorded once. The TCR originated in a human donor who had recovered from COVID-19. The sequencing input was CD4+ T cells from blood, cultured in vitro.

The CDR3, as DNA: TGCAGTGCTAGGGGACAGGGGATGTGGGGCTACACCTTC. Translation: CSARGQGMWGYTF. The rearrangement joins TRBV20-1 to TRBJ1-2; 10 positions match TRBD1. CDR1 is DFQATT and CDR2 is SNEGSKA in the germline V gene (reference sequence). J gave up 8 bases and V 3 bases, and 6 bases lay outside the gene matches. This CDR3 has 13 residues.